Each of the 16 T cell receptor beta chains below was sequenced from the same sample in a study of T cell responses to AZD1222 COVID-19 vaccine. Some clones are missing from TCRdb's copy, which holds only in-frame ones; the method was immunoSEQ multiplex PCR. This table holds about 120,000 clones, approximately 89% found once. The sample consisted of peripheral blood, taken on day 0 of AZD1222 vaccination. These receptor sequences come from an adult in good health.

The CDR3 nucleotides read TGTGCCAGCAGCTTAGATCCAGACTACGAGCAGTACTTC. Translation gives CASSLDPDYEQYF. The V gene is TRBV7-2, the J gene TRBJ2-7; D unresolved. Germline V CDR1 and CDR2: SGHTA, FQGNSA. CDR3 length equals 13 residues. The V end was cut by 1 base, the J end by 3 bases, with 7 bases between. Variable domain in full (rest from reference TRBV7-2 and TRBJ2-7): GAGVSQSPSNKVTEKGKDVELRCDPISGHTALYWYRQSLGQGLEFLIYFQGNSAPDKSGLPSDRFSAERTGGSVSTLTIQRTQQEDSAVYLCASSLDPDYEQYFGPGTRLTVT.

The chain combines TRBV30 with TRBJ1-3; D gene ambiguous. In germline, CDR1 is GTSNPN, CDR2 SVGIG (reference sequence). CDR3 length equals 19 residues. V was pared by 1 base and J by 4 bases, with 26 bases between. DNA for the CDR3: TGTGCCTGGAGTGGCCCGACGAAGACCTCTCTTTTTTCCGGAAACACCATATATTTT. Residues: CAWSGPTKTSLFSGNTIYF.

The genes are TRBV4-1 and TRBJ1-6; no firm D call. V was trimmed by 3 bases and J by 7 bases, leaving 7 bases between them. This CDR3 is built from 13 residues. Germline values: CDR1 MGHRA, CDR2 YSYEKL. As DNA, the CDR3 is TGCGCCAGCAGCCAGATCGGGAATTCACCCCTCCACTTT. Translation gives CASSQIGNSPLHF.

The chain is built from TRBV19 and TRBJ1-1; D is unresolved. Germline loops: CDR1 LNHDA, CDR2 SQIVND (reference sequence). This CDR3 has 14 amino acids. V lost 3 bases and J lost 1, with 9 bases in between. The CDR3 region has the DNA TGTGCCAGTAGTATGGATAGGCGGAACACTGAAGCTTTCTTT. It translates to CASSMDRRNTEAFF. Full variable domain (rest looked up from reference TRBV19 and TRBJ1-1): DGGITQSPKYLFRKEGQNVTLSCEQNLNHDAMYWYRQDPGQGLRLIYYSQIVNDFQKGDIAEGYSVSREKKESFPLTVTSAQKNPTAFYLCASSMDRRNTEAFFGQGTRLTVV.

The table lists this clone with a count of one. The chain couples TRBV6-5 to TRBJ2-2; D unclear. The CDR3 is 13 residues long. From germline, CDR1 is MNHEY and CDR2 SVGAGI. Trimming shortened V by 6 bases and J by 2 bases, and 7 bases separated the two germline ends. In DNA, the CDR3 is TGTGCCAGCAGCCTAGACAACACCGGGGAGCTGTTTTTT. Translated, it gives CASSLDNTGELFF.

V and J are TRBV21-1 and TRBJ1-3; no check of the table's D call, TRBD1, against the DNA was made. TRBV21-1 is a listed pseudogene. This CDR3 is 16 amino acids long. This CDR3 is CASSRDKLRRGNTIYF. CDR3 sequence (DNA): TGTGCCAGCAGCAGGGACAAACTCCGCCGGGGAAACACCATATATTTT.

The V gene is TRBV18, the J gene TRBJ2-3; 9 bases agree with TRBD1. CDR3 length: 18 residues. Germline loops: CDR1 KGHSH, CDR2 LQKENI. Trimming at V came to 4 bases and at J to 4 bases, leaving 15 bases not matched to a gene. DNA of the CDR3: TGTGCCAGCTCACTCTATGGACCACAGGGGGCGCAGCCAGATACGCAGTATTTT. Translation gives CASSLYGPQGAQPDTQYF. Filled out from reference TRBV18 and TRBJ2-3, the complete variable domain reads NAGVMQNPRHLVRRRGQEARLRCSPMKGHSHVYWYRQLPEEGLKFMVYLQKENIIDESGMPKERFSAEFPKEGPSILRIQQVVRGDSAAYFCASSLYGPQGAQPDTQYFGPGTRLTVL.

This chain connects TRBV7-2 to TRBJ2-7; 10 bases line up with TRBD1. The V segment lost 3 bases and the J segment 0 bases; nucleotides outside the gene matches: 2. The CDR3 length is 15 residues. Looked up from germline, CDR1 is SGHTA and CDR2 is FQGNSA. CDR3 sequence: CASSLGQGTSYEQYF. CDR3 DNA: TGTGCCAGCAGCTTGGGACAGGGGACCTCCTACGAGCAGTACTTC.

The DNA of the CDR3 is TGTGCCAGCAGCTTGGTGGCCGGGACGGACTATGGCTACACCTTC. This sequence encodes CASSLVAGTDYGYTF. The rearrangement joins TRBV5-5 to TRBJ1-2, with a tentative D call TRBD1 (5 bases). V shed 0 bases and J shed 3 bases, with 12 bases lying between them. The CDR3 runs to 15 residues. Looked up from germline, CDR1 is SGHKS and CDR2 is YYEKEE (reference sequence).

CDR3: CASSSPRSTDTQYF. DNA of the CDR3: TGTGCCAGCAGCTCCCCCAGGAGCACAGATACGCAGTATTTT. The rearrangement uses TRBV7-2 and TRBJ2-3; D gene uncertain. CDR1 and CDR2 from the germline V gene are SGHTA and FQGNSA. CDR3 length equals 14 residues. With 4 bases removed from V and 0 bases from J, the gap between germline ends came to 8 bases.

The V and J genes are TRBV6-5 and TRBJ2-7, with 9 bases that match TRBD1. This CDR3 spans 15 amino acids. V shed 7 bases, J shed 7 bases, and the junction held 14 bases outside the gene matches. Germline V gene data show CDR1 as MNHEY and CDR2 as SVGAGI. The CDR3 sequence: CASTRGGQGLGEQYF. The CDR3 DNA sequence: TGTGCCAGCACCCGAGGGGGACAGGGCCTTGGGGAGCAGTACTTC.

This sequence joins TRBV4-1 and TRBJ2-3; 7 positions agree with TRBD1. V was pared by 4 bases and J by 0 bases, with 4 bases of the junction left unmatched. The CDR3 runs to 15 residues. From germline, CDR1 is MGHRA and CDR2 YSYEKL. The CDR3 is CASSPGTVSTDTQYF. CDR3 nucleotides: TGCGCCAGCAGCCCAGGGACAGTTAGCACAGATACGCAGTATTTT.

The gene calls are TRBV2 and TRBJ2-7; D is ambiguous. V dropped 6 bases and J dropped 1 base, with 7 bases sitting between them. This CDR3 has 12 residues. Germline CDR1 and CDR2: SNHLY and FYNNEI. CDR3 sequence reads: CASRGFSYEQYF. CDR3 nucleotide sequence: TGTGCCAGCAGAGGGTTTTCCTACGAGCAGTACTTC.

CDR3 nucleotides: TGTGCCAGCACGGAGGGGCTGTCCTACGAGCAGTACTTC. It specifies CASTEGLSYEQYF. The V gene is TRBV7-9, the J gene TRBJ2-7; TRBD2 is a possible D gene (6 bases). CDR3 size: 13 residues. V was clipped by 7 bases and J by 1 base, with 11 bases between them. Germline V gene sequence: CDR1 SEHNR, CDR2 FQNEAQ (reference sequence).

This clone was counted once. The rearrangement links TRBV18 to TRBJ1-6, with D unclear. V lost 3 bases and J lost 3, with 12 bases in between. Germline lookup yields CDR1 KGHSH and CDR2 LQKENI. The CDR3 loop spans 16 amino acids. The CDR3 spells CASSPGPTRYNSPLHF. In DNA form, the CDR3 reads TGTGCCAGCTCACCGGGCCCTACCCGCTATAATTCACCCCTCCACTTT.

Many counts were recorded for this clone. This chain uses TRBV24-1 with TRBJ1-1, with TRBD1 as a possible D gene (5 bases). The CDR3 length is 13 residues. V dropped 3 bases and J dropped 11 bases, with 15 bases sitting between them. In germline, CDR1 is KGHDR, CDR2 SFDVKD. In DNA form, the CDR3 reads TGTGCCACCAGTGATGTCTTAGAGCGGGGGGCTTTCTTT. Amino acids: CATSDVLERGAFF.